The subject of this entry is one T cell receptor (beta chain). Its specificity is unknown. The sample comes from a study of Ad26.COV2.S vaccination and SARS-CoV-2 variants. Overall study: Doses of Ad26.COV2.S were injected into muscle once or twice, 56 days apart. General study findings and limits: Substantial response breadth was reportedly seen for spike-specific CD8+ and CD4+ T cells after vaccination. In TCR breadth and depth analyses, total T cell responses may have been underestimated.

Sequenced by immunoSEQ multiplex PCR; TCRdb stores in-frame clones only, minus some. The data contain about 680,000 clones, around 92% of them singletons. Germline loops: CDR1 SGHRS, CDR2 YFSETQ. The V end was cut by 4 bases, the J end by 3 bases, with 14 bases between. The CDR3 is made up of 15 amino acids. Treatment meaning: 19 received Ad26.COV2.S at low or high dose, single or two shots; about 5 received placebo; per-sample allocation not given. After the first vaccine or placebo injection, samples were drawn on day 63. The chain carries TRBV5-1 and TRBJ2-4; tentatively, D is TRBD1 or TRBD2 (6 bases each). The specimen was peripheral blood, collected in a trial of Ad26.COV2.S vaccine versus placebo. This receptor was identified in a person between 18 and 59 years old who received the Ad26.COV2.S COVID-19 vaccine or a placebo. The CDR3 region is CASSPGAGDKNIQYF. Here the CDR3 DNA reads TGCGCCAGCAGCCCGGGGGCGGGCGACAAAAACATTCAGTACTTC.